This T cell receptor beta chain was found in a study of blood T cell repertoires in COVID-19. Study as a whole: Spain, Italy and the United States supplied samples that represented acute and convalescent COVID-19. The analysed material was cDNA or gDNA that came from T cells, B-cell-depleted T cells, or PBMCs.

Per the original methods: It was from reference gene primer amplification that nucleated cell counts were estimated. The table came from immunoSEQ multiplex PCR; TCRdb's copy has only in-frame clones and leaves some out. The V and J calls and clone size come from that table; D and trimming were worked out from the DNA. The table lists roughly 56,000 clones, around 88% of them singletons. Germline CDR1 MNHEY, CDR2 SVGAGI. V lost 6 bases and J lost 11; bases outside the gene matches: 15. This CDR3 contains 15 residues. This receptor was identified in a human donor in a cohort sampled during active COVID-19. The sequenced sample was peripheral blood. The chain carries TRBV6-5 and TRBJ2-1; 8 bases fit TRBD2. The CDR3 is CASSPEGTSGLQQFF. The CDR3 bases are TGTGCCAGCAGCCCCGAGGGAACTAGCGGCCTACAGCAGTTCTTC.